This T cell receptor (beta chain) was sequenced during a study of blood T cell repertoires in COVID-19. Study overall: Samples of COVID-19 (acute and convalescent) were obtained from the United States, Italy and Spain. Nucleic acid was either cDNA or gDNA, and it came from T cells, B-cell-depleted T cells, or PBMCs.

Germline V gene data show CDR1 as SGHRS and CDR2 as YFSETQ. J was trimmed by 4 bases and V by 4 bases; bases with no gene match: 14. CDR3 length: 17 amino acids. The table lists this clone with a few counts. Clones were read by immunoSEQ multiplex PCR, and TCRdb kept only the in-frame ones, dropping some. The sample holds around 56,000 clones; around 87% are singletons and the top ten take about 7.2%. This chain joins TRBV5-1 and TRBJ2-1; TRBD2 agrees at 7 bases. The TCR originated in a man aged 55 to 70 with active or convalescent COVID-19. The sequenced material came from peripheral blood. CDR3 sequence reads: CASSPPGLSGIYNEQFF. CDR3 nucleotides: TGCGCCAGCAGCCCACCGGGACTCAGCGGGATATACAATGAGCAGTTCTTC.